This T cell receptor (beta chain) was identified in a study of cytomegalovirus exposure and HLA in healthy donors. The V end was cut by 4 bases, the J end by 0 bases, with 19 bases between. The CDR3 is 18 residues long. CDR1 SGHNT and CDR2 YYREEE come from the germline V gene (reference sequence). Overall study findings and caveats: Researchers had no immune exposure information except CMV serostatus available. Sequencing depth across donors, presence/absence analyses assumed, was roughly uniform. Association of a missense DCLRE1C variant with TCR beta V- and J-gene trimming was reported in a later analysis. Researchers reportedly found TCR beta sequences accurately predicted most subjects' HLA-A and HLA-B alleles.

PCR involved 60 Vbeta and 13 Jbeta primers. Measured with immunoSEQ multiplex PCR; TCRdb has only the in-frame clones, and not every one. Among roughly 160,000 clones, around 73% were seen once, and the ten largest hold under 7%. This clone showed up just a few times. Its antigen is currently unknown. The J gene is TRBJ1-4, the V gene TRBV5-4; D uncertain. The origin of this receptor is a woman between 18 and 29 years old in good health and CMV-seropositive. Sequenced material: PBMCs. CDR3 in DNA: TGTGCCAGCAGCCCCCTAGTTTTAAGGACTGCAACTAATGAAAAACTGTTTTTT. This translates into CASSPLVLRTATNEKLFF.